The rows below give T cell receptor beta chains drawn from one sample of a study of shared clonotypes between healthy human individuals. This table comes from immunoSEQ multiplex PCR, and its TCRdb copy is limited to in-frame clones, with some not included. The table lists some 660,000 clones, 73% of them singletons. Sample: memory CD4+ T cells sorted from blood. The receptor set was obtained from a woman under 40 in good health. Each CDR3 is given with its conserved first and last residue. D genes are given only for firm matches. Size is stated for part of the rows, as once, few or many counts, or as a class when the clone is expanded.

D gene: TRBD1; clone size: NA; V gene: TRBV28; J gene: TRBJ1-2; CDR3 protein: CASKGQGETNGYTF; CDR3 DNA: TGTGCCAGCAAGGGTCAGGGGGAGACGAATGGCTACACCTTC
D gene: TRBD1; clone size: once; V gene: TRBV2; J gene: TRBJ1-1; CDR3 protein: CASRQTGTEPFF; CDR3 DNA: TGTGCCAGCCGTCAGACAGGGACTGAGCCTTTCTTT
D gene: TRBD2; clone size: NA; V gene: TRBV4-1; J gene: TRBJ2-7; CDR3 protein: CASSPSVLAGSSYEQYF; CDR3 DNA: TGCGCCAGCAGCCCCTCGGTGCTAGCGGGGAGCTCCTACGAGCAGTACTTC
D gene: NA; clone size: NA; V gene: TRBV7-9; J gene: TRBJ1-1; CDR3 protein: CASSLDLMNTEAFF; CDR3 DNA: TGTGCCAGCAGCTTGGATCTAATGAACACTGAAGCTTTCTTT
D gene: TRBD2; clone size: NA; V gene: TRBV29-1; J gene: TRBJ2-1; CDR3 protein: CSVESSGYNEQFF; CDR3 DNA: TGCAGCGTTGAATCTAGCGGATACAATGAGCAGTTCTTC
D gene: NA; clone size: few; V gene: TRBV29-1; J gene: TRBJ2-2; CDR3 protein: CSVVILPNTGELFF; CDR3 DNA: TGCAGCGTTGTTATACTCCCGAACACCGGGGAGCTGTTTTTT
D gene: NA; clone size: NA; V gene: TRBV19; J gene: TRBJ2-1; CDR3 protein: CASTTFYNEQFF; CDR3 DNA: TGTGCCAGTACCACCTTCTACAATGAGCAGTTCTTC
D gene: NA; clone size: NA; V gene: TRBV6-1; J gene: TRBJ2-5; CDR3 protein: CASSAWDFKETQYF; CDR3 DNA: TGTGCCAGCAGCGCCTGGGACTTCAAAGAGACCCAGTACTTC
D gene: NA; clone size: NA; V gene: TRBV5-1; J gene: TRBJ1-3; CDR3 protein: CASSYDRPSSGNTIYF; CDR3 DNA: TGCGCCAGCAGCTACGACAGACCGAGCTCTGGAAACACCATATATTTT
D gene: TRBD1; clone size: few; V gene: TRBV11-2; J gene: TRBJ2-2; CDR3 protein: CASSSSTGGIRTGELFF; CDR3 DNA: TGTGCCAGCAGCTCATCTACAGGGGGAATAAGAACCGGGGAGCTGTTTTTT
D gene: TRBD1; clone size: NA; V gene: TRBV7-2; J gene: TRBJ1-2; CDR3 protein: CASSPDRAEGYTF; CDR3 DNA: TGTGCCAGCAGCCCTGACAGGGCCGAGGGCTACACCTTC
D gene: NA; clone size: NA; V gene: TRBV28; J gene: TRBJ2-2; CDR3 protein: CASSGHSGLSTGELFF; CDR3 DNA: TGTGCCAGCAGTGGTCACAGCGGGCTCAGCACCGGGGAGCTGTTTTTT
D gene: NA; clone size: few; V gene: TRBV6-6; J gene: TRBJ1-1; CDR3 protein: CASSPMGRKSNTEAFF; CDR3 DNA: TGTGCCAGCAGCCCCATGGGACGGAAAAGTAACACTGAAGCTTTCTTT
D gene: NA; clone size: NA; V gene: TRBV28; J gene: TRBJ1-2; CDR3 protein: CASSHLTDYGYTF; CDR3 DNA: TGTGCCAGCAGTCACCTGACAGACTATGGCTACACCTTC
D gene: NA; clone size: NA; V gene: TRBV28; J gene: TRBJ1-4; CDR3 protein: CASSLPLQGATNEKLFF; CDR3 DNA: TGTGCCAGCAGTTTACCCCTACAGGGAGCAACTAATGAAAAACTGTTTTTT
D gene: NA; clone size: NA; V gene: TRBV11-2; J gene: TRBJ2-7; CDR3 protein: CASSLPLAHEQYF; CDR3 DNA: TGTGCCAGCAGCTTACCTCTAGCCCACGAGCAGTACTTC
D gene: NA; clone size: NA; V gene: TRBV5-1; J gene: TRBJ2-5; CDR3 protein: CASRDSVTQETQYF; CDR3 DNA: TGCGCCAGCAGGGACAGCGTGACGCAAGAGACCCAGTACTTC
D gene: TRBD2; clone size: NA; V gene: TRBV19; J gene: TRBJ2-1; CDR3 protein: CASSGRTSGSSLSYNEQFF; CDR3 DNA: TGTGCCAGTAGTGGCAGGACTAGCGGGAGTTCCCTCTCCTACAATGAGCAGTTCTTC
D gene: NA; clone size: NA; V gene: TRBV4-2; J gene: TRBJ1-1; CDR3 protein: CASSQELQRRGEAFF; CDR3 DNA: TGTGCCAGCAGCCAAGAACTACAAAGGAGGGGTGAAGCTTTCTTT
D gene: TRBD2; clone size: NA; V gene: TRBV25-1; J gene: TRBJ2-7; CDR3 protein: CASSECTGTSEGYEQYF; CDR3 DNA: TGTGCCAGCAGTGAATGTACAGGGACTAGCGAGGGCTACGAGCAGTACTTC
D gene: NA; clone size: once; V gene: TRBV19; J gene: TRBJ1-5; CDR3 protein: CASSIAQGTQHF; CDR3 DNA: TGTGCCAGTAGTATAGCTCAGGGGACCCAGCATTTT
D gene: NA; clone size: NA; V gene: TRBV10-2; J gene: TRBJ2-7; CDR3 protein: CASSDPEGGHGLRGSSYEQYF; CDR3 DNA: TGCGCCAGCAGTGACCCTGAGGGGGGTCATGGACTTAGGGGAAGCTCCTACGAGCAGTACTTC
D gene: NA; clone size: NA; V gene: TRBV11-2; J gene: TRBJ2-2; CDR3 protein: CASSLYYGVTGELFF; CDR3 DNA: TGTGCCAGCAGCTTATACTACGGGGTAACCGGGGAGCTGTTTTTT
D gene: NA; clone size: NA; V gene: TRBV28; J gene: TRBJ2-1; CDR3 protein: CASSLYLSRDSRNEQFF; CDR3 DNA: TGTGCCAGCAGTTTGTACCTTAGCCGGGACTCAAGGAATGAGCAGTTCTTC
D gene: NA; clone size: few; V gene: TRBV5-1; J gene: TRBJ1-3; CDR3 protein: CASSPGTTGNTIYF; CDR3 DNA: TGCGCCAGCAGCCCGGGGACGACGGGAAACACCATATATTTT
D gene: NA; clone size: once; V gene: TRBV6-1; J gene: TRBJ2-7; CDR3 protein: CASSEYSLSSYEQYF; CDR3 DNA: TGTGCCAGCAGTGAATACAGCCTTTCCTCCTACGAGCAGTACTTC
D gene: NA; clone size: once; V gene: TRBV18; J gene: TRBJ1-5; CDR3 protein: CASSPGQPDQPQHF; CDR3 DNA: TGTGCCAGCTCACCCGGACAGCCCGATCAGCCCCAGCATTTT
D gene: NA; clone size: NA; V gene: TRBV11-2; J gene: TRBJ2-2; CDR3 protein: CASSLAVGTGELFF; CDR3 DNA: TGTGCCAGCAGCTTAGCGGTGGGAACCGGGGAGCTGTTTTTT
D gene: TRBD2; clone size: NA; V gene: TRBV19; J gene: TRBJ2-3; CDR3 protein: CASSRAGVGLADTDTQYF; CDR3 DNA: TGTGCCAGTAGTAGGGCAGGGGTAGGACTAGCGGACACAGATACGCAGTATTTT
D gene: NA; clone size: NA; V gene: TRBV28; J gene: TRBJ1-1; CDR3 protein: CASRSSGFTEAFF; CDR3 DNA: TGTGCCAGCAGGTCCAGTGGCTTCACTGAAGCTTTCTTT
D gene: NA; clone size: NA; V gene: TRBV28; J gene: TRBJ2-3; CDR3 protein: CASSPPGARDTQYF; CDR3 DNA: TGTGCCAGCAGTCCACCTGGGGCAAGAGATACGCAGTATTTT
D gene: NA; clone size: NA; V gene: TRBV7-9; J gene: TRBJ2-2; CDR3 protein: CASSSQRGTGELFF; CDR3 DNA: TGTGCCAGCAGCTCCCAGCGAGGCACCGGGGAGCTGTTTTTT
D gene: TRBD1; clone size: NA; V gene: TRBV29-1; J gene: TRBJ2-5; CDR3 protein: CSVDRGRETQYF; CDR3 DNA: TGCAGCGTTGACAGGGGGCGAGAGACCCAGTACTTC
D gene: TRBD1; clone size: NA; V gene: TRBV7-9; J gene: TRBJ2-7; CDR3 protein: CASSFSGTGYEQYF; CDR3 DNA: TGTGCCAGCAGCTTCTCCGGGACAGGGTACGAGCAGTACTTC
D gene: NA; clone size: NA; V gene: TRBV21-1; J gene: TRBJ2-2; CDR3 protein: CASSQFGPDTGELFF; CDR3 DNA: TGTGCCAGCAGCCAATTCGGTCCAGATACCGGGGAGCTGTTTTTT
D gene: TRBD1; clone size: NA; V gene: TRBV6-5; J gene: TRBJ1-1; CDR3 protein: CASSLRTGGYTEAFF; CDR3 DNA: TGTGCCAGCAGTTTAAGGACAGGGGGCTACACTGAAGCTTTCTTT
D gene: NA; clone size: NA; V gene: TRBV7-6; J gene: TRBJ2-2; CDR3 protein: CASSLDRNTGELFF; CDR3 DNA: TGTGCCAGCAGCTTAGACAGAAACACCGGGGAGCTGTTTTTT